Shown below are 27 T cell receptor beta chains from a single sample sequenced in a study of molecular identifiers for immune sequencing clone quantification. TCRdb used MiXCR to reprocess the PCR reads, holding one entry per CDR3 protein. Found here are over 600,000 distinct CDR3 sequences, roughly 21% of them singletons; the top ten hold roughly 0.83%. Sequenced material: naive CD8+ T cells from blood, with Jurkat cell RNA spiked in. Subset denoted: FACS-sorted CD8+CD4-CCR7+CD45RA+ naive T cells. The origin of the receptors is a human donor in good health. Some libraries in this study had Jurkat cell RNA spiked in.

The V and J genes are TRBV4-3 and TRBJ2-1; 8 bases fit TRBD1. Looked up from germline, CDR1 is LGHNA and CDR2 is YSLEER. Unmatched junction bases numbered 5, after V lost 1 base and J lost 3 bases. There are 16 residues in the CDR3. The CDR3 region is CASSQGQDRVYNEQFF. Here the CDR3 DNA reads TGCGCCAGCAGCCAAGGACAGGACAGGGTCTACAATGAGCAGTTCTTC.

Many counts were recorded for this clonotype. An end of the junction differs from the germline gene, which may be a read error. The chain is built from TRBV7-7 and TRBJ2-3; D possibly uses TRBD1 or TRBD2 (5 bases each). The CDR3 spans 17 residues. Germline lookup yields CDR1 SSHAT and CDR2 FNYEAQ (reference sequence). As DNA, the CDR3 is TGTGCTAGCAGCTCGTTAACCGGGACCCTTAGCACAGATACGCAGTATTTT. This gives the protein CASSSLTGTLSTDTQYF.

This clonotype appeared many times. The chain has TRBV7-8 and TRBJ1-5, with 7 bases fitting TRBD1. Trimming removed 5 bases from V and 7 bases from J; junction bases left unmatched: 8. In germline, CDR1 is SGHVS, CDR2 FQNEAQ. This CDR3 is built from 14 residues. The CDR3 DNA reads TGTGCCAGCAGCCCAGTGACAGGGACACAGCCCCAGCATTTT. Amino acids: CASSPVTGTQPQHF.

About this clonotype: This may come from a read error, since a much larger clone is one base off. V and J are TRBV28 and TRBJ2-2; D ambiguous. Trimming stripped 5 bases from V and 6 bases from J, with 10 bases between. This CDR3 spans 13 amino acids. The V gene's germline CDR1 is MDHEN and CDR2 SYDVKM. The CDR3 DNA reads TGTGCCAGCAGTCCCCTATCCTCCGGGGAGCTGTTTTTT. Residues: CASSPLSSGELFF.

This chain connects TRBV24-1 to TRBJ1-5; D remains ambiguous. This CDR3 comprises 14 residues. Deletions cut 1 base from V and 1 base from J, with 4 bases between. The germline CDR1 and CDR2 sequences are KGHDR and SFDVKD. In DNA, the CDR3 is TGTGCCACCAGTGATTTTTCCAGCAATCAGCCCCAGCATTTT. Encoded protein: CATSDFSSNQPQHF.

This clonotype was picked up many times. The CDR3 loop reads CASSLALGTGDDEQYF. The CDR3 nucleotides read TGTGCCAGCAGCTTAGCCCTCGGGACAGGGGATGACGAGCAGTACTTC. V and J are TRBV7-9 and TRBJ2-7, with TRBD1 matching over 10 bases. The CDR3 has 16 amino acids. Germline loops: CDR1 SEHNR, CDR2 FQNEAQ (reference sequence). The junction had 7 bases not matched to a gene; V was cut back by 0 bases and J by 5 bases.

Many counts were recorded for this clonotype. This chain joins TRBV29-1 and TRBJ2-1; 7 bases line up with TRBD1. Germline V gene lookup returns CDR1 SQVTM and CDR2 ANQGSEA. V was clipped by 8 bases and J by 4 bases; unmatched bases: 5. There are 12 residues in the CDR3. The CDR3: CSSQGVYNEQFF. The CDR3 nucleotides are TGCAGCTCGCAGGGGGTTTACAATGAGCAGTTCTTC.

This clonotype was seen ten or more times. V usage is TRBV7-8 and J usage is TRBJ2-1; D is possibly TRBD2 (5 bases). Germline V gene lookup returns CDR1 SGHVS and CDR2 FQNEAQ. The CDR3 length is 15 residues. V lost 5 bases, J lost 10 bases, and 21 bases lay in between. Here the CDR3 reads CASSVRTSHTVEQFF. DNA of the CDR3: TGTGCCAGCAGCGTTCGGACTTCTCATACAGTGGAGCAGTTCTTC.

This clonotype was counted between two and nine times. The rearrangement joins TRBV5-1 to TRBJ2-2; D might be TRBD2 (9 bases). Germline V gene data show CDR1 as SGHRS and CDR2 as YFSETQ. Trimming shortened V by 0 bases and J by 6 bases, and 18 bases separated the two germline ends. This CDR3 region has 17 residues. The CDR3 DNA is TGCGCCAGCAGCTTGGGGGGCCTAGCGGGACAGGCCGGGGAGCTGTTTTTT. Translation gives CASSLGGLAGQAGELFF.

The chain employs TRBV4-3 and TRBJ2-7, with 8 bases identical to TRBD2. Trimming at V came to 1 base and at J to 4 bases, leaving 12 bases not matched to a gene. Per germline, CDR1 LGHNA and CDR2 YSLEER. This CDR3 has 17 amino acids. CDR3 residues: CASSQVGSSGRAYEQYF. CDR3 DNA sequence: TGCGCCAGCAGCCAAGTAGGATCCAGCGGGAGAGCGTACGAGCAGTACTTC.

Ten or more counts support this clonotype. V and J are TRBV12-3 or TRBV12-4 and TRBJ2-3, with TRBD2 identical over 10 bases. The CDR3 runs to 15 residues. V dropped 6 bases and J dropped 1; count of bases not matched to a gene: 4. CDR3 protein: CASRTGLAGTDTQYF. DNA of the CDR3: TGTGCCAGCAGGACCGGACTAGCGGGCACAGATACGCAGTATTTT.

The genes are TRBV7-3 and TRBJ2-1; a weak D match, TRBD2 (6 bases). This CDR3 comprises 14 residues. V gave up 1 base and J gave up 5 bases, with 9 bases separating them. Per the germline V gene, CDR1 is SGHTA and CDR2 is FQGTGA. The CDR3 region has the DNA TGTGCCAGCAGCTTAAACTGGGGGGACAATGAGCAGTTCTTC. Translation: CASSLNWGDNEQFF. The entire variable domain, with the rest obtained from reference TRBV7-3 and TRBJ2-1, is as follows: GAGVSQTPSNKVTEKGKYVELRCDPISGHTALYWYRQSLGQGPEFLIYFQGTGAADDSGLPNDRFFAVRPEGSVSTLKIQRTERGDSAVYLCASSLNWGDNEQFFGPGTRLTVL.

V gene TRBV27 combines with J gene TRBJ2-1, with 7 bases lining up with TRBD2. Trimming removed 6 bases from V and 2 bases from J; junction bases left unmatched: 4. The CDR3 totals 14 residues. Germline assignment: CDR1 MNHEY and CDR2 SMNVEV (reference sequence). CDR3: CASSSTSPYNEQFF. Here the CDR3 DNA reads TGTGCCAGCAGCTCGACTAGCCCCTACAATGAGCAGTTCTTC.

This clonotype has a count of ten or more. The genes are TRBV11-2 and TRBJ2-7; TRBD1 might be the D (6 bases). Trimming left V 1 base short and J 2 bases short, with 12 bases between. CDR1 and CDR2 (germline): SGHAT, FQNNGV. CDR3 size: 15 residues. The CDR3 sequence: CASSLGGAGAYEQYF. The DNA of the CDR3 is TGTGCCAGCAGCTTAGGTGGGGCAGGGGCCTACGAGCAGTACTTC.

This clonotype has more than one count but fewer than ten. The rearrangement uses TRBV11-2 and TRBJ2-3; D could derive from TRBD1 or TRBD2 (5 bases each). Trimming removed 6 bases at V and 5 bases at J, with 18 bases between. There are 15 residues in the CDR3. Germline CDR1 is SGHAT and CDR2 is FQNNGV. The CDR3 DNA reads TGTGCCAGCAGTCCCGGGACGCCGGGCCGAGATACGCAGTATTTT. Its translation: CASSPGTPGRDTQYF.

This clonotype came up many times. The rearrangement uses TRBV7-2 and TRBJ2-7, with D possibly being TRBD1 (6 bases). This CDR3 has 15 residues. Deletions cut 3 bases from V and 0 bases from J, with 12 bases between. Germline assignment: CDR1 SGHTA and CDR2 FQGNSA. CDR3 coding DNA: TGTGCCAGCAGCTTTTTCAGGGGAACCTCCTACGAGCAGTACTTC. Amino acids: CASSFFRGTSYEQYF.

This clonotype has at least ten counts. V gene TRBV19 combines with J gene TRBJ2-3; the match to TRBD2 covers 7 bases. Germline trimming cut 3 bases from V and 6 bases from J; bases unmatched to any gene: 6. This CDR3 is 14 amino acids long. Germline CDR1 reads LNHDA; CDR2 reads SQIVND (reference sequence). The CDR3 spells CASSMGGSLDTQYF. CDR3 nucleotides: TGTGCCAGTAGTATGGGCGGGAGCTTGGATACGCAGTATTTT.

In this sample, this clonotype turned up many times. The rearrangement uses TRBV7-9 and TRBJ1-6; D is ambiguous. The CDR3 runs 15 residues. Per germline, CDR1 SEHNR and CDR2 FQNEAQ (reference sequence). Trimming took off 5 bases at V and 4 bases at J, with 12 bases between the two ends. DNA for the CDR3: TGTGCCAGCAGCAGTACCACAGATTATAATTCACCCCTCCACTTT. Its translation: CASSSTTDYNSPLHF.

Details on this clonotype: A much larger clone differs from this one at a single base, so this may be a read error. V and J are TRBV7-2 and TRBJ1-6; no clear D. The CDR3 is 16 amino acids. Germline V lookup: CDR1 SGHTA, CDR2 FQGNSA. CDR3 nucleotides: TGTGTCAGCAGCCCCCCCCTAGGCTCCTATAATTCACCCCTCCACTTT. Amino acid sequence: CVSSPPLGSYNSPLHF.

This clonotype appeared once. This chain connects TRBV2 to TRBJ2-1; 11 nucleotides match TRBD2. The V and J ends lost 6 bases and 1 base, in that order; junction bases with no gene match: 8. The CDR3 is 17 amino acids. Germline V gives CDR1 SNHLY, CDR2 FYNNEI. The CDR3 DNA reads TGTGCCAGCAGGTGGCTAGCGGGGGGCCCTTCCTACAATGAGCAGTTCTTC. It encodes CASRWLAGGPSYNEQFF.

Points on this clonotype: Its ends do not fully match the called genes, so a read error is possible. The chain employs TRBV9 and TRBJ2-2; 7 nucleotides match TRBD2. The germline V gene has CDR1 SGDLS and CDR2 YYNGEE. The CDR3 totals 16 residues. DNA for the CDR3: TGTGCCAGCAGCCCCCCCCAAGCGGGAAGCACCGGGGAGCTGTCTTTT. Encoded protein: CASSPPQAGSTGELSF.

Only a few counts were recorded for this clonotype. The rearrangement links TRBV30 to TRBJ1-1; D remains unclear. The V gene lost 1 base and the J gene lost 6 bases, with 12 bases spanning the gap. This CDR3 comprises 13 residues. The germline CDR1 and CDR2 sequences are GTSNPN and SVGIG (reference sequence). The CDR3: CAWSAFLGSEAFF. CDR3 bases: TGTGCCTGGAGTGCCTTCCTGGGCTCTGAAGCTTTCTTT.

This clonotype showed up many times. The V call is TRBV19, the J call TRBJ2-5, with TRBD2 matching over 12 bases. CDR3 length equals 16 residues. J lost 3 bases, V lost 3 bases, and 5 bases had no gene match. The germline gives CDR1 LNHDA, CDR2 SQIVND (reference sequence). In nucleotides, the CDR3 is TGTGCCAGTAGTATGACTAGCGGGGGAGCGAAAGAGACCCAGTACTTC. Amino acids: CASSMTSGGAKETQYF.

There are many counts of this clonotype. The chain couples TRBV20-1 to TRBJ1-5; TRBD1 might be the D (5 bases). V was shortened by 0 bases and J by 0 bases, with 12 bases between the two germline ends. The CDR3 length is 16 residues. Germline CDR1 DFQATT, CDR2 SNEGSKA (reference sequence). Here the CDR3 DNA reads TGCAGTGCTAGAGATCTTTGGGGCAGTAGCAATCAGCCCCAGCATTTT. Its protein product is CSARDLWGSSNQPQHF.

The chain uses TRBV24-1 and TRBJ2-1; tentative D call: TRBD2 (6 bases). There are 17 residues in the CDR3. V lost 4 bases to trimming and J lost 1 base, with 16 bases between them. Germline V CDR1 and CDR2: KGHDR, SFDVKD. The CDR3 DNA reads as TGTGCCACCAGTGAGTTCGCCGGGAGTGGGTCCTACAATGAGCAGTTCTTC. Protein sequence: CATSEFAGSGSYNEQFF.

This clonotype was recorded many times. J is TRBJ2-5 and V is TRBV20-1; TRBD1 or TRBD2 may be the D gene (6 bases each). Trimming took off 5 bases at V and 5 bases at J, with 21 bases between the two ends. CDR1 and CDR2 from the germline V gene are DFQATT and SNEGSKA (reference sequence). The CDR3 is 15 residues long. This CDR3 is CSARSLYREEETQYF. In nucleotides, the CDR3 is TGCAGTGCTCGTAGCCTTTACAGGGAGGAGGAGACCCAGTACTTC.

This clonotype was observed at least ten times. CDR3 sequence: CAITVNTGELFF. Here the CDR3 DNA reads TGTGCCATTACGGTAAACACCGGGGAGCTGTTTTTT. This chain links TRBV25-1 with TRBJ2-2; D unresolved. The CDR3 covers 12 residues. Per the germline V gene, CDR1 is MGHDK and CDR2 is SYGVNS. V lost 10 bases and J 2 bases, leaving 8 bases between the germline ends. The full variable domain, with the rest looked up from reference TRBV25-1 and TRBJ2-2, is EADIYQTPRYLVIGTGKKITLECSQTMGHDKMYWYQQDPGMELHLIHYSYGVNSTEKGDLSSESTVSRIRTEHFPLTLESARPSHTSQYLCAITVNTGELFFGEGSRLTVL.